The source of this T cell receptor (beta chain) is a study of blood T cell repertoires in COVID-19. Across the whole study: COVID-19 samples collected from the United States, Italy and Spain covered acute and convalescent phases. Sources were T cells, B-cell-depleted T cells, or PBMCs; the material itself was cDNA or gDNA.

Authors' analysis steps: How many nucleated cells were present was estimated from reference gene primer amplification. Assay used: immunoSEQ multiplex PCR; TCRdb lists only in-frame clones, some missing. V and J calls and clone size are given by that table; D and trimming were obtained from the DNA. The table shows more than 110,000 clones, with around 82% occurring only once. CDR1 is MGHRA, CDR2 YSYEKL, per germline. The CDR3 sequence is 17 residues long. V lost 0 bases and J 1 base, leaving 12 bases between the germline ends. The receptor comes from a woman aged 55-75 years with acute or convalescent COVID-19. Sequenced input: peripheral blood. This chain joins TRBV4-1 and TRBJ2-2; tentative D call: TRBD2 (6 bases). The CDR3 sequence: CASSQDFGTLNTGELFF. Written as DNA, the CDR3 is TGCGCCAGCAGCCAAGATTTCGGGACTTTGAACACCGGGGAGCTGTTTTTT.